Below, 13 T cell receptor beta chains from the same sample are listed, as sequenced in a study of T cells in Graves' hyperthyroidism and ophthalmopathy. RNA transcripts were the template for amplifying TCR beta CDR3 regions. The HTBI primer set was used in a first-round RT-PCR of the TCR CDR3. MiXCR, applied by TCRdb to the multiplex PCR reads, yields one record per CDR3 protein. The table includes 500,000 to 650,000 distinct CDR3 sequences, 15% to 20% detected once. Sequencing was carried out using blood. These receptors were taken from a man aged 35-49 years with Graves' ophthalmopathy.

This clonotype was detected only a few times. This rearrangement joins TRBV13 to TRBJ2-2, with 10 bases that match TRBD1. Germline V CDR1 and CDR2: PRHDT, FYEKMQ (reference sequence). The V gene end was trimmed by 5 bases and the J gene end by 9 bases; junction bases not matched to a gene: 15. The CDR3 is made up of 17 amino acids. CDR3 DNA sequence: TGTGCCAGCAGCCAAACTCGGACAGGGGGTCAGCTCTGGGAGCTGTTTTTT. As protein: CASSQTRTGGQLWELFF.

The chain recombines TRBV28 with TRBJ2-5; 7 positions agree with TRBD1. From germline, CDR1 is MDHEN and CDR2 SYDVKM. With 4 bases clipped from V and 4 bases from J, the junction kept 15 bases outside the gene matches. This CDR3 is 17 amino acids long. CDR3 sequence: CASSSPPHRGMRETQYF. CDR3 nucleotide sequence: TGTGCCAGCAGTTCCCCTCCCCACAGGGGTATGCGAGAGACCCAGTACTTC.

The rearrangement uses TRBV6-1 and TRBJ2-2; a possible D gene is TRBD2 (5 bases). Germline loops: CDR1 MNHNS, CDR2 SASEGT. Trimming stripped 6 bases from V and 5 bases from J, with 22 bases between. The CDR3 runs to 17 residues. The CDR3 spells CASRLGTARGRTGELFF. In nucleotides, the CDR3 is TGTGCCAGCAGACTGGGCACCGCCAGAGGGCGAACCGGGGAGCTGTTTTTT.

This clonotype came up many times. V gene TRBV2 combines with J gene TRBJ1-1; no firm D call. Looked up from germline, CDR1 is SNHLY and CDR2 is FYNNEI. This CDR3 is 11 amino acids long. Deletions cut 8 bases from V and 0 bases from J, with 4 bases between. The CDR3, as DNA: TGTGCCAGCGCAGTGAACACTGAAGCTTTCTTT. Translation gives CASAVNTEAFF.

This chain links TRBV28 with TRBJ2-6, with D possibly matching TRBD2 (6 bases). V gave up 6 bases and J gave up 0 bases, with 18 bases separating them. The CDR3 covers 18 residues. Germline V gives CDR1 MDHEN, CDR2 SYDVKM. The CDR3: CASSPGTPAFSGANVLTF. CDR3 in DNA: TGTGCCAGCAGCCCGGGGACTCCGGCGTTCTCTGGGGCCAACGTCCTGACTTTC.

This clonotype was counted a few times. The rearrangement joins TRBV6-1 to TRBJ2-5, with a tentative D call TRBD2 (5 bases). With 7 bases removed from V and 5 bases from J, the gap between germline ends came to 11 bases. Looked up from germline, CDR1 is MNHNS and CDR2 is SASEGT. The CDR3 length is 12 residues. CDR3 DNA: TGTGCCAGCACCACTAGATGGGAGACCCAGTACTTC. Its protein is CASTTRWETQYF.

This clonotype was counted at least ten times. The V gene is TRBV28, the J gene TRBJ2-1, with 9 bases identical to TRBD2. Germline V CDR1 and CDR2: MDHEN, SYDVKM. Germline trimming cut 8 bases from V and 5 bases from J; bases unmatched to any gene: 7. The length of the CDR3 is 14 residues. Written as DNA, the CDR3 is TGTGCCAGCGGAGGGGCGGGAGGGGACAATGAGCAGTTCTTC. It yields the protein CASGGAGGDNEQFF.

The gene calls are TRBV12-3 or TRBV12-4 and TRBJ1-1, with 9 bases matching TRBD1. J gave up 5 bases and V 3 bases, and 4 bases lay outside the gene matches. The CDR3 covers 14 residues. The CDR3 loop reads CASSFKDRGTEAFF. The CDR3 DNA is TGTGCCAGCAGTTTTAAGGACAGGGGAACTGAAGCTTTCTTT.

This clonotype was detected only a few times. This CDR3 reads CASSPRVAEAAKNIQYF. The CDR3 nucleotides are TGTGCCAGCAGCCCAAGAGTTGCGGAGGCAGCCAAAAACATTCAGTACTTC. The V and J genes are TRBV7-8 and TRBJ2-4; possibly TRBD2 for D (5 bases). Trimming pared 5 bases from V and 0 bases from J, leaving 17 bases between. The germline CDR1 and CDR2 sequences are SGHVS and FQNEAQ. The CDR3 has 17 amino acids.

This clonotype has a handful of counts. The chain joins TRBV5-1 to TRBJ2-1, with TRBD2 identical over 7 bases. The V segment lost 4 bases and the J segment 4 bases; nucleotides outside the gene matches: 14. The CDR3 totals 17 residues. Germline CDR1 and CDR2: SGHRS and YFSETQ. The CDR3 loop reads CASSRLPGAGSYNEQFF. The CDR3 DNA sequence: TGCGCCAGCAGCCGACTACCTGGAGCGGGAAGTTACAATGAGCAGTTCTTC.

The chain is built from TRBV6-6 and TRBJ1-2; tentatively, D is TRBD1 (5 bases). Trimming removed 2 bases from V and 8 bases from J, with 15 bases in between. The germline V gene has CDR1 MNHNY and CDR2 SVGAGI (reference sequence). This CDR3 has 14 residues. This chain's CDR3 is CASSYGAGSPGYTF. CDR3 bases: TGTGCCAGCAGTTACGGGGCGGGTTCCCCCGGCTACACCTTC.

The chain is built from TRBV28 and TRBJ1-4; no clear D. V was shortened by 5 bases and J by 8 bases, with 6 bases between the two germline ends. This CDR3 is built from 11 residues. CDR1 MDHEN and CDR2 SYDVKM come from the germline V gene. The CDR3 sequence is CASSAYEKLFF. The CDR3 DNA reads TGTGCCAGCAGTGCATACGAAAAACTGTTTTTT.

This clonotype has a count of ten or more. CDR3 region: CASCRGGLEEQFF. The CDR3 bases are TGTGCCAGCTGTCGGGGGGGCCTAGAGGAGCAGTTCTTC. This chain uses TRBV2 with TRBJ2-1, with 8 bases fitting TRBD2. V was pared by 8 bases and J by 10 bases, with 10 bases of the junction left unmatched. The germline V gene has CDR1 SNHLY and CDR2 FYNNEI. The CDR3 contains 13 residues.